The 25 T cell receptor beta chains given below trace back to one sample, sequenced in a study of blood T cell repertoires in COVID-19. Assay: immunoSEQ multiplex PCR; the TCRdb copy retains only in-frame clones and omits some. The data contain about 100,000 clones, over 65% of them singletons. The sample was peripheral blood. These receptors were obtained from a human donor in a cohort sampled during active COVID-19.

The V call is TRBV24-1, the J call TRBJ1-3, with D unclear. The CDR3 runs to 16 residues. With 4 bases removed from V and 0 bases from J, the gap between germline ends came to 12 bases. Germline lookup yields CDR1 KGHDR and CDR2 SFDVKD. CDR3 residues: CATSEADFCSGNTIYF. The CDR3 region has the DNA TGTGCCACCAGTGAAGCGGACTTCTGCTCTGGAAACACCATATATTTT.

J is TRBJ2-1 and V is TRBV7-2, with TRBD2 identical over 8 bases. The CDR3 consists of 16 residues. J was trimmed by 4 bases and V by 2 bases; bases with no gene match: 7. Per germline, CDR1 SGHTA and CDR2 FQGNSA. The CDR3: CASSLSSGANYNEQFF. CDR3 nucleotides: TGTGCCAGCAGCTTAAGTAGCGGGGCGAATTACAATGAGCAGTTCTTC.

The CDR3 DNA reads as TGCGCCAGCAGCGCTACCGGGACTAGCGGGTCCGAGCAGTACTTC. Protein sequence: CASSATGTSGSEQYF. The V gene is TRBV5-1, the J gene TRBJ2-7; 12 nucleotides agree with TRBD2. Per the germline V gene, CDR1 is SGHRS and CDR2 is YFSETQ. The V gene end was trimmed by 4 bases and the J gene end by 6 bases; junction bases not matched to a gene: 8. The CDR3 has 15 residues.

This clone appeared a few times. One end of the junction fails to match germline, which may point to a read error. The chain uses TRBV7-7 and TRBJ1-1; TRBD1 aligns across 7 bases. This CDR3 contains 15 residues. Germline CDR1 reads SSHAT; CDR2 reads FNYEAQ (reference sequence). The CDR3 protein is CASSKDRVGDTEAFF. Written as DNA, the CDR3 is TGTGCTAGCAGCAAAGACAGGGTGGGGGACACTGAAGCTTTCTTT.

This chain links TRBV7-2 with TRBJ2-3; D is unclear. The CDR3 runs 15 residues. Germline CDR1 SGHTA, CDR2 FQGNSA. Trimming removed 4 bases at V and 0 bases at J, with 11 bases between. Here the CDR3 reads CASSSGGTSTDTQYF. The CDR3 DNA is TGTGCCAGCAGCTCTGGCGGAACTAGCACAGATACGCAGTATTTT.

The chain links TRBV7-6 to TRBJ2-1, with D perhaps TRBD2 (6 bases). This CDR3 contains 18 residues. V gave up 1 base and J gave up 0 bases, with 16 bases separating them. CDR1 is SGHVS and CDR2 is FNYEAQ in the germline V gene. The CDR3 nucleotides read TGTGCCAGCAGCTTAGTTCCCCCTAGCGCGAGCTCCTACAATGAGCAGTTCTTC. Encoded protein: CASSLVPPSASSYNEQFF. The whole variable domain, filled in from reference TRBV7-6 and TRBJ2-1, reads GAGVSQSPRYKVTKRGQDVALRCDPISGHVSLYWYRQALGQGPEFLTYFNYEAQQDKSGLPNDRFSAERPEGSISTLTIQRTEQRDSAMYRCASSLVPPSASSYNEQFFGPGTRLTVL.

The V and J genes are TRBV19 and TRBJ2-7, with 11 bases that match TRBD2. CDR1 is LNHDA and CDR2 is SQIVND in the germline V gene (reference sequence). The CDR3 is made up of 20 amino acids. Losses at the gene ends were 5 bases for V and 4 bases for J; bases not matched to a gene: 22. The CDR3 is CASSLRLALAGGQFGYEQYF. The CDR3 DNA reads as TGTGCCAGTAGTCTCCGCCTCGCCCTAGCGGGGGGCCAGTTCGGGTACGAGCAGTACTTC.

This clone has a single count. The V gene is TRBV6-2 or TRBV6-3, the J gene TRBJ2-2, with 9 bases that match TRBD2. Germline assignment: CDR1 MNHEY and CDR2 SVGEGT. V lost 4 bases, J lost 5 bases, and 5 bases stayed unmatched. The CDR3 is made up of 15 amino acids. The CDR3 region is CASSFSGRRTGELFF. In DNA, the CDR3 is TGTGCCAGCAGTTTTAGCGGGAGACGGACCGGGGAGCTGTTTTTT.

This rearrangement joins TRBV6-1 to TRBJ1-5; D is unclear. V was shortened by 2 bases and J by 3 bases, with 5 bases between the two germline ends. This CDR3 spans 13 amino acids. CDR1 is MNHNS and CDR2 is SASEGT in the germline V gene. The CDR3 protein is CASSESYNQPQHF. The CDR3 nucleotides read TGTGCCAGCAGTGAATCGTACAATCAGCCCCAGCATTTT.

The chain couples TRBV29-1 to TRBJ1-6; 9 nucleotides align to TRBD1. This CDR3 is built from 14 residues. CDR1 is SQVTM and CDR2 is ANQGSEA in the germline V gene. Trimming at V came to 8 bases and at J to 7 bases, leaving 9 bases not matched to a gene. CDR3 sequence: CSIRTGVRNSPLHF. In DNA form, the CDR3 reads TGCAGCATCCGGACAGGGGTGAGGAATTCACCCCTCCACTTT.

The V gene is TRBV6-4, the J gene TRBJ1-1, with D tentatively TRBD1 (5 bases). From germline, CDR1 is MRHNA and CDR2 SNTAGT. The V end was cut by 9 bases, the J end by 5 bases, with 22 bases between. The length of the CDR3 is 15 residues. Here the CDR3 reads CARVIIGQGVTEAFF. The DNA of the CDR3 is TGTGCCAGAGTGATCATAGGGCAGGGTGTAACTGAAGCTTTCTTT.

The CDR3 reads CSVDVTGGGTEAFF. CDR3 DNA sequence: TGCAGCGTTGATGTAACAGGTGGGGGGACTGAAGCTTTCTTT. This rearrangement joins TRBV29-1 to TRBJ1-1, with a possible D match to TRBD1 (5 bases). Germline V gene sequence: CDR1 SQVTM, CDR2 ANQGSEA. V lost 3 bases, J lost 5 bases, and 16 bases lay in between. There are 14 residues in the CDR3.

The V gene is TRBV19, the J gene TRBJ1-6; D gene ambiguous. CDR1 is LNHDA, CDR2 SQIVND, per germline (reference sequence). Trimming cost V 10 bases and J 0 bases, with 10 bases left between them. There are 14 residues in the CDR3. The CDR3 bases are TGTGCCATTGGGGAGAGCTCCTATAATTCACCCCTCCACTTT. It codes for CAIGESSYNSPLHF.

This CDR3 reads CAWGRQGNTGELFF. The CDR3, as DNA: TGTGCCTGGGGTCGACAGGGAAACACCGGGGAGCTGTTTTTT. V is TRBV30 and J is TRBJ2-2; 7 bases match TRBD1. The trim removed 5 bases at V and 2 bases at J, leaving 5 bases unmatched. CDR3 length: 14 residues. Germline CDR1 GTSNPN, CDR2 SVGIG (reference sequence).

V usage is TRBV7-9 and J usage is TRBJ1-1; the D is unclear. The CDR3 totals 12 residues. Germline V gene lookup returns CDR1 SEHNR and CDR2 FQNEAQ (reference sequence). The V end was cut by 1 base, the J end by 10 bases, with 10 bases between. CDR3 sequence (DNA): TGTGCCAGCAGCTTAGTCCCTGCCGGAGCTTTCTTT. Translation: CASSLVPAGAFF. The full variable domain, with the rest looked up from reference TRBV7-9 and TRBJ1-1, is DTGVSQNPRHKITKRGQNVTFRCDPISEHNRLYWYRQTLGQGPEFLTYFQNEAQLEKSRLLSDRFSAERPKGSFSTLEIQRTEQGDSAMYLCASSLVPAGAFFGQGTRLTVV.

The V and J genes are TRBV3-1 (or the pseudogene TRBV3-2) and TRBJ1-1, with D hard to call. V was trimmed by 3 bases and J by 7 bases, leaving 9 bases between them. CDR1 and CDR2 (germline): LGHDT, YNNKEL (reference sequence). The CDR3 spans 12 residues. The CDR3 DNA is TGTGCCAGCAGCCAGTTGAGAGATGAAGCTTTCTTT. It codes for CASSQLRDEAFF.

This clone was detected only once. In DNA form, the CDR3 reads TGTGCCAGCACCCCAGGGGGCAGCCTCTATGGCTACACCTTC. Translated, it gives CASTPGGSLYGYTF. The rearrangement links TRBV11-2 to TRBJ1-2; 8 bases are shared with TRBD1. V dropped 7 bases and J dropped 4; count of bases not matched to a gene: 8. The CDR3 covers 14 residues. The germline V gene encodes CDR1 SGHAT and CDR2 FQNNGV.

This chain links TRBV2 with TRBJ1-2; D possibly corresponds to TRBD1 (6 bases). Germline CDR1 SNHLY, CDR2 FYNNEI. V lost 7 bases and J 6 bases, leaving 12 bases between the germline ends. This CDR3 has 12 residues. As DNA, the CDR3 is TGTGCCAGCACCAGGGCAGGGGATGGCTACACCTTC. Its translation is CASTRAGDGYTF.

This chain links TRBV11-2 with TRBJ2-7; TRBD1 matches at 7 bases. CDR3 length: 14 amino acids. Germline CDR1 reads SGHAT; CDR2 reads FQNNGV. The junction had 6 bases not matched to a gene; V was cut back by 6 bases and J by 1 base. The CDR3: CASRTGTVSYEQYF. The CDR3 nucleotides read TGTGCCAGCAGGACCGGGACAGTGTCCTACGAGCAGTACTTC.

The gene calls are TRBV7-2 and TRBJ2-3; the D gene is possibly TRBD2 (6 bases). Trimming took 4 bases from V and 0 from J, leaving 17 bases between them. From germline, CDR1 is SGHTA and CDR2 FQGNSA. The CDR3 loop spans 17 amino acids. CDR3 sequence (DNA): TGTGCCAGCAGCTCTAACCCGCTAGCGCTGAGCACAGATACGCAGTATTTT. Translating it yields CASSSNPLALSTDTQYF.

CDR3 in DNA: TGCAGCGTTGTGGGCAGCTCGCCCGGTACGCAGTATTTT. This gives the protein CSVVGSSPGTQYF. V and J are TRBV29-1 and TRBJ2-3; D gene unclear. Looked up from germline, CDR1 is SQVTM and CDR2 is ANQGSEA. The V end lost 4 bases, the J end lost 8 bases, and 16 bases lay between the germline ends. This CDR3 is built from 13 residues.

The chain employs TRBV24-1 and TRBJ2-2; a weak D match, TRBD1 (6 bases). This CDR3 has 15 amino acids. Trimming took off 4 bases at V and 2 bases at J, with 10 bases between the two ends. Germline V lookup: CDR1 KGHDR, CDR2 SFDVKD. The CDR3 reads CATSETGTNTGELFF. In nucleotides, the CDR3 is TGTGCCACCAGTGAAACCGGGACAAACACCGGGGAGCTGTTTTTT.

The V call is TRBV12-3 or TRBV12-4, the J call TRBJ2-3, with no clear D. The CDR3 sequence is 13 residues long. The germline V and J ends were trimmed by 5 bases and 0 bases, with 6 bases remaining between them. As DNA, the CDR3 is TGTGCCAGCAGTCCGTCCAGCACAGATACGCAGTATTTT. As protein: CASSPSSTDTQYF.

This chain joins TRBV9 and TRBJ2-3; 8 positions agree with TRBD2. CDR1 and CDR2 from the germline V gene are SGDLS and YYNGEE. J was trimmed by 0 bases and V by 4 bases; bases with no gene match: 7. The CDR3 covers 16 residues. The CDR3, as DNA: TGTGCCAGCAGCCCGGGGGGGCGGGATAGCACAGATACGCAGTATTTT. Protein product: CASSPGGRDSTDTQYF.

The chain joins TRBV7-2 to TRBJ2-4, with D unclear. Between the trimmed V and J ends, which lost 1 base and 3 bases, there was a span of 10 bases. There are 15 residues in the CDR3. Germline V gene data show CDR1 as SGHTA and CDR2 as FQGNSA. The CDR3 DNA reads TGTGCCAGCAGCTTAGGCGGTAGCAACAAAAACATTCAGTACTTC. It codes for CASSLGGSNKNIQYF.